Here is one TCR beta chain with its context. Its antigen target is currently unknown. No base quality values were provided; no much bigger clone lies one nucleotide off. The donors belonged to the validation cohort of around 130 subjects, which was separate from the approximately 700-subject first cohort. Library preparation employed the immunoSEQ multiplex PCR assay. The paper's data handling went like this. A statistical classification framework was developed to diagnose cytomegalovirus status using the catalog of TCR beta chain sequences. Sourced from immuneACCESS, this table was stored by TCRdb with only in-frame sequences that have V and J called. A share of the clones is absent; for the studies checked, an unresolved V gene accounts for under half, and the remainder has no known explanation. Clone size and V and J calls were adopted from that table, with D and trimming inferred from the DNA. The sample has about 160,000 clones on record, roughly 90% of them singletons. Together, the top ten hold 5.7% of the sample.

These data come from a study of cytomegalovirus exposure and HLA in healthy donors (dated by TCRdb to 2016 to 2017). Regarding the complete study: The roughly 670 repertoires of the first cohort and the approximately 130 validation repertoires were produced on the same platform, according to a later analysis. The study combined high-throughput TCR immunosequencing, statistical association of individual TCRs with disease status, and machine learning to predict cytomegalovirus infection status. The study aimed to test whether cataloging public T cell receptors could reveal signatures of past pathogen exposure. Along with the approximately 600-subject first cohort, a separate validation cohort of over a hundred different subjects was used. Results and caveats for the whole study, not just this receptor: In vitro tests confirmed that a few of the cytomegalovirus-associated TCR beta chains recognize cytomegalovirus antigens. In both the original and validation cohorts, the classifier was reported to diagnose cytomegalovirus status with high specificity and sensitivity. The study gave a list of 150 to 200 TCR beta chains associated with cytomegalovirus. While some public TCRs were present in many individuals, most TCR sequences turned up only very rarely across donors. It was suggested by the authors that the approach could potentially be generalized to other disease states and immunological phenotypes. A later analysis had no HLA typing for the validation cohort, so co-occurrence there was scored across all 110 or so repertoires. A later analysis found that TCRs clustered in the first cohort also tended to co-occur in the 120 or so validation repertoires, with 90% to 95% of cluster scores above 0.

Per the germline V gene, KGHSH is the CDR1 and LQKENI is the CDR2. The CDR3 starts with the cysteine, ends with the phenylalanine, and has 15 residues. Just the 45-base CDR3 DNA is kept, in frame starting at base 1. Trimming costs V 6 bases and J 7 bases, and their ends lie 21 bases apart. The sequence was collected from a woman under 40 in good health and CMV-seronegative. The sample consisted of PBMCs. The V and J genes are TRBV18 and TRBJ1-2; TRBD1 is perhaps the D gene, given 5 matching bases. Here the CDR3 is given as CASSLQRDGLIGYTF. The bases are TGTGCCAGCTCCCTCCAACGGGACGGCCTTATTGGCTACACCTTC.